This TCR beta chain was captured by sequencing in a study of siplizumab effects on memory and regulatory T cells. In the case of this clone: Its antigen remains unknown.

V was shortened by 1 base and J by 8 bases, with 18 bases between the two germline ends. CDR1 is LNHNV, CDR2 YYDKDF, per germline (reference sequence). The CDR3 has 16 residues. Study outcomes and limitations: Only a minority of proliferating CD4+ or CD8+ clones had an assignable naive or memory phenotype, with roughly 80-96% lacking one. Some alloreactive sequences were traceable to unstimulated CD4+ memory cells, and siplizumab significantly reduced them. Suppressive capability of dividing Tregs from siplizumab cultures went unverified. Contribution to the alloresponse seemed major for naive T cells, which also seemed more diverse than memory cells.

The table came from immunoSEQ multiplex PCR; TCRdb's copy has only in-frame clones and leaves some out. In the table there are more than 45,000 clones, 93% of which are singletons. This TCR was recovered from a human donor in good health. This chain connects TRBV15 to TRBJ2-1; TRBD2 might be the D (6 bases). Sample: CD8+ T cells sorted from blood. The CDR3 reads CATSRGDGSNSHEQFF. The CDR3 region has the DNA TGTGCCACCAGCAGAGGGGACGGGAGCAATAGTCATGAGCAGTTCTTC.